Shown below are 15 T cell receptor beta chains from a single sample sequenced in a study of CD8+ T cells in alopecia areata (dated by TCRdb to 2016 to 2018). The library was made by the immunoSEQ multiplex PCR assay. For TCR sequencing, RNA was extracted from every sample and reverse transcribed into cDNA to serve as template. In TCRdb, the immuneACCESS table is reduced to in-frame sequences with V and J assigned. These tables do not hold every clone; where another copy was compared, an unresolved V gene accounts for under half, and the others remain unexplained. The sample table lists 120,000 to 150,000 clones, around 87% of them with a count of one. About 16% of the sample rests with the top ten. In the paper's terms, the time point label means: baseline before oral tofacitinib. Sequencing was performed on CD8+ T cells sorted from blood, taken at week 0. The receptors come from a human donor with alopecia areata.

V gene TRBV4-3 combines with J gene TRBJ2-7; TRBD2 matches at 7 bases. The ends lost 0 bases at V and 0 bases at J; junction bases unmatched: 2. CDR3 length: 15 residues. The germline V gene has CDR1 LGHNA and CDR2 YSLEER. Here the CDR3 reads CASSQEGGSSYEQYF. The CDR3 DNA sequence: TGCGCCAGCAGCCAAGAGGGCGGGAGCTCCTACGAGCAGTACTTC.

The chain uses TRBV7-8 and TRBJ2-2; a weak D match, TRBD1 (5 bases). The V end was cut by 1 base, the J end by 2 bases, with 11 bases between. Looked up from germline, CDR1 is SGHVS and CDR2 is FQNEAQ. The CDR3 is 16 residues long. CDR3 protein: CASSLEGLLNTGELFF. The CDR3 DNA is TGTGCCAGCAGCTTAGAGGGGCTCCTAAACACCGGGGAGCTGTTTTTT.

The chain carries TRBV5-1 and TRBJ2-5; TRBD1 matches 9 bases. V dropped 4 bases and J dropped 5; count of bases not matched to a gene: 9. From germline, CDR1 is SGHRS and CDR2 YFSETQ. CDR3 size: 15 residues. The DNA for the CDR3 is TGCGCCAGCAGCCCGGGGACAGGGTCTATGGAGACCCAGTACTTC. Its translation is CASSPGTGSMETQYF. Looking up the rest from reference TRBV5-1 and TRBJ2-5 gives the full variable domain: KAGVTQTPRYLIKTRGQQVTLSCSPISGHRSVSWYQQTPGQGLQFLFEYFSETQRNKGNFPGRFSGRQFSNSRSEMNVSTLELGDSALYLCASSPGTGSMETQYFGPGTRLLVL.

This CDR3 reads CSVRSGAGTGELFF. DNA of the CDR3: TGCAGCGTTCGCTCGGGGGCGGGCACCGGGGAGCTGTTTTTT. The chain links TRBV29-1 to TRBJ2-2; D may be TRBD1 or TRBD2 (6 bases each). The CDR3 is 14 residues long. The ends were cut back, 5 bases at V and 4 bases at J, with 14 bases in the middle. CDR1 SQVTM and CDR2 ANQGSEA come from the germline V gene.

This chain connects TRBV4-2 to TRBJ2-7; D gene ambiguous. The CDR3 spans 15 residues. V was cut by 1 base and J by 5 bases, with 15 bases left in between. CDR1 is LGHNA and CDR2 is YNFKEQ in the germline V gene. The CDR3 loop is CASSQVDGPFDEQYF. The CDR3 bases are TGTGCCAGCAGCCAAGTAGACGGACCCTTCGACGAGCAGTACTTC.

V usage is TRBV4-1 and J usage is TRBJ2-1; unclear D gene. The CDR3 runs 15 residues. V lost 4 bases to trimming and J lost 0 bases, with 10 bases between them. Germline V gives CDR1 MGHRA, CDR2 YSYEKL. The CDR3 nucleotides are TGCGCCAGCAGCCGTAGCAGCAGCTCCTACAATGAGCAGTTCTTC. Translated, it gives CASSRSSSSYNEQFF.

The chain has TRBV13 and TRBJ2-2; 10 positions agree with TRBD2. The CDR3 is 17 amino acids. Germline assignment: CDR1 PRHDT and CDR2 FYEKMQ (reference sequence). V trimming: 0 bases; J trimming: 2 bases; junction bases outside the gene matches: 3. CDR3 coding DNA: TGTGCCAGCAGCTTAGGACTAGCGGGGCAAAACACCGGGGAGCTGTTTTTT. It specifies CASSLGLAGQNTGELFF.

J is TRBJ2-5 and V is TRBV10-1, with a possible D match to TRBD2 (6 bases). The length of the CDR3 is 16 residues. Per germline, CDR1 WNHNN and CDR2 SYGVQD (reference sequence). V lost 0 bases, J lost 2 bases, and 13 bases lay in between. The CDR3 DNA follows: TGCGCCAGCAGTGAGTCCCTGTGGCGGGAACAAGAGACCCAGTACTTC. Amino acid sequence: CASSESLWREQETQYF.

The rearrangement links TRBV27 to TRBJ2-2; a possible D gene is TRBD2 (6 bases). Looked up from germline, CDR1 is MNHEY and CDR2 is SMNVEV (reference sequence). The V end lost 6 bases, the J end lost 0 bases, and 14 bases lay between the germline ends. This CDR3 has 16 residues. As DNA, the CDR3 is TGTGCCAGCAGCCCCGCTAGCGAAACGAACACCGGGGAGCTGTTTTTT. Translating gives CASSPASETNTGELFF.

The rearrangement joins TRBV2 to TRBJ2-7; D unclear. The CDR3 consists of 13 residues. CDR1 is SNHLY and CDR2 is FYNNEI in the germline V gene. The V and J ends lost 1 base and 2 bases respectively, with 6 bases between them. CDR3 in DNA: TGTGCCAGCAGTGAAGGCGTAACCTACGAGCAGTACTTC. It specifies CASSEGVTYEQYF. Full variable domain (rest looked up from reference TRBV2 and TRBJ2-7): EPEVTQTPSHQVTQMGQEVILRCVPISNHLYFYWYRQILGQKVEFLVSFYNNEISEKSEIFDDQFSVERPDGSNFTLKIRSTKLEDSAMYFCASSEGVTYEQYFGPGTRLTVT.

The chain recombines TRBV7-9 with TRBJ2-1; D may match TRBD1 or TRBD2 (5 bases each). V gave up 4 bases and J gave up 0 bases, with 10 bases separating them. This CDR3 region has 15 residues. Germline CDR1 reads SEHNR; CDR2 reads FQNEAQ (reference sequence). The CDR3, as DNA: TGTGCCAGCAGCTCCGGGACGCCCTCCTACAATGAGCAGTTCTTC. The encoded protein is CASSSGTPSYNEQFF.

This clone occurred a few times. The chain is built from TRBV7-9 and TRBJ2-4; D is possibly TRBD1 or TRBD2 (5 bases each). V was cut by 6 bases and J by 4 bases, with 16 bases left in between. This CDR3 has 15 residues. Germline lookup yields CDR1 SEHNR and CDR2 FQNEAQ (reference sequence). DNA of the CDR3: TGTGCCAGCAGGGGACGATGGGACGGAAAAAACATTCAGTACTTC. Encoded protein: CASRGRWDGKNIQYF.

This chain links TRBV7-9 with TRBJ1-1, with TRBD1 matching 9 bases. Germline V CDR1 and CDR2: SEHNR, FQNEAQ (reference sequence). This CDR3 has 14 residues. J gave up 1 base and V 6 bases, and 3 bases lay outside the gene matches. The CDR3 here is CASRWGQGNTEAFF. In nucleotides, the CDR3 is TGTGCCAGCAGATGGGGACAGGGGAACACTGAAGCTTTCTTT.

This chain joins TRBV27 and TRBJ1-1; weak D call: TRBD1 (6 bases). Trimming took 5 bases from V and 0 from J, leaving 19 bases between them. The length of the CDR3 is 17 residues. CDR1 MNHEY and CDR2 SMNVEV come from the germline V gene (reference sequence). CDR3 in DNA: TGTGCCAGCAGTCCTGACAGGACGTGGGCCTTGAACACTGAAGCTTTCTTT. It codes for CASSPDRTWALNTEAFF.

The chain joins TRBV20-1 to TRBJ2-1; the D gene is possibly TRBD2 (5 bases). This CDR3 contains 11 residues. Germline assignment: CDR1 DFQATT and CDR2 SNEGSKA (reference sequence). The V gene lost 6 bases and the J gene lost 7 bases, with 10 bases spanning the gap. The CDR3: CSADTGNEQFF. CDR3 sequence (DNA): TGCAGTGCGGATACGGGGAATGAGCAGTTCTTC.